This T cell receptor beta chain was sequenced in a study of T-cell memory formation after mild COVID-19. The CDR3 loop spans 15 amino acids. CDR1 is SGHTA and CDR2 is FQGNSA in the germline V gene. Trimming removed 4 bases from V and 7 bases from J, with 16 bases in between. General study findings and limits: Day 15 to 85 contracting clones showed balanced CD4/CD8; later expanders leaned CD4+. Clones which contracted sat mainly in CM and EM if CD4+, and in EMRA if CD8+. Pre-infection memory harbored some responding clones, suggesting cross-reactive memory joined.

Notes on this clonotype: Antigen: not known.

From the 5' RACE reads, TCRdb called clonotypes with MiXCR, one entry per CDR3 protein. The data contain 300,000 to 400,000 distinct CDR3 sequences, around 13% of them singletons. The material sequenced was PBMCs or a T cell subset sorted from them (not recorded which). This TCR came from a man younger than 30 who had mild COVID-19 (a few samples of this study predate the infection). Cell type and time point are not known. The chain carries TRBV7-2 and TRBJ2-2; the D gene is possibly TRBD2 (5 bases). CDR3: CASSWPSFGSGELFF. DNA for the CDR3: TGTGCCAGCAGCTGGCCCTCCTTTGGGAGCGGGGAGCTGTTTTTT.